These 13 T cell receptor beta chains originate from one sample sequenced in a study of blood T cells in healthy people across ages. A second PCR of about 7 to 12 cycles used a sample-barcoded 5' primer and a J-beta primer mix. TCRdb processed the 5' RACE reads anew with MiXCR; each CDR3 protein has one entry. This table has about 1.6 million distinct CDR3 sequences, approximately 32% appearing once. The sample taken for sequencing was blood. The receptors here all came from a woman in her twenties or thirties in good health.

CDR3 DNA: TGCGCCAGCAGCTTGGAGTCGGCCGCCATAGGAGGGACCCAGTACTTC. Translated, it gives CASSLESAAIGGTQYF. The chain employs TRBV5-1 and TRBJ2-7; D might be TRBD2 (5 bases). The J call may be incorrect, as the DNA end agrees better with TRBJ2-5. Germline V gene data show CDR1 as SGHRS and CDR2 as YFSETQ. The CDR3 runs 16 residues.

This clonotype was recorded once. The chain links TRBV3-1 to TRBJ2-1; D unclear. V lost 4 bases and J lost 0, with 13 bases in between. CDR3 size: 16 residues. Germline lookup yields CDR1 LGHDT and CDR2 YNNKEL (reference sequence). Written as DNA, the CDR3 is TGTGCCAGCAGCCGGGGAAGCGAGGTCTCCTACAATGAGCAGTTCTTC. Amino acids: CASSRGSEVSYNEQFF.

The chain is built from TRBV5-1 and TRBJ2-3; 7 nucleotides line up with TRBD1. Trimming at V came to 4 bases and at J to 0 bases, leaving 5 bases not matched to a gene. The CDR3 is made up of 15 amino acids. CDR1 is SGHRS, CDR2 YFSETQ, per germline. CDR3 DNA sequence: TGCGCCAGCAGCCCAGGGGGTATTAGCACAGATACGCAGTATTTT. It specifies CASSPGGISTDTQYF.

Concerning this clonotype: A much larger clone lies one base from this, so it may be a read error. This rearrangement joins TRBV12-3 or TRBV12-4 to TRBJ2-5, with D possibly matching TRBD2 (6 bases). This CDR3 has 15 residues. V lost 7 bases to trimming and J lost 5 bases, with 20 bases between them. In DNA form, the CDR3 reads TGTGCCAGCAACCCATCCCGGGGGAGCGTCGAGACCCAGTACTTC. Translation: CASNPSRGSVETQYF.

The chain combines TRBV5-1 with TRBJ2-7; D is perhaps TRBD2 (6 bases). V lost 3 bases, J lost 0 bases, and 13 bases lay in between. The CDR3 is 15 residues long. Germline CDR1 reads SGHRS; CDR2 reads YFSETQ. CDR3 sequence reads: CASSSGLLSSYEQYF. The CDR3 bases are TGCGCCAGCAGCTCGGGACTTCTGAGCTCCTACGAGCAGTACTTC.

The rearrangement joins TRBV7-3 to TRBJ2-6; D possibly matches TRBD1 or TRBD2 (5 bases each). V lost 4 bases and J lost 1, with 11 bases in between. Per the germline V gene, CDR1 is SGHTA and CDR2 is FQGTGA. CDR3 length: 16 residues. The CDR3 region is CASSWGSRSGANVLTF. CDR3 nucleotide sequence: TGTGCCAGCAGCTGGGGGAGTAGATCTGGGGCCAACGTCCTGACTTTC.

The gene calls are TRBV9 and TRBJ2-1, with a possible D match to TRBD1 (6 bases). The germline V gene has CDR1 SGDLS and CDR2 YYNGEE. This CDR3 contains 16 residues. V lost 3 bases and J lost 0, with 13 bases in between. The CDR3 coding sequence is TGTGCCAGCAGCGGGAAGGACAGAAGCTCCTACAATGAGCAGTTCTTC. Its translation is CASSGKDRSSYNEQFF.

This clonotype was found many times. The chain is built from TRBV20-1 and TRBJ2-1, with TRBD1 matching over 7 bases. Per the germline V gene, CDR1 is DFQATT and CDR2 is SNEGSKA (reference sequence). The CDR3 covers 15 residues. The J segment lost 6 bases and the V segment lost 0 bases, leaving 8 bases of the junction unmatched. This CDR3 reads CSAREARGFGNEQFF. For the CDR3, the DNA is TGCAGTGCTAGAGAGGCCAGGGGGTTTGGCAATGAGCAGTTCTTC.

The chain combines TRBV6-5 with TRBJ2-5; D might be TRBD2 (6 bases). The CDR3 sequence is 17 residues long. Germline loops: CDR1 MNHEY, CDR2 SVGAGI. Trimming cost V 3 bases and J 9 bases, with 26 bases left between them. CDR3 sequence: CASSYLQRDSSLGAQYF. The CDR3 nucleotides read TGTGCCAGCAGTTATCTGCAACGGGACTCCAGCTTAGGGGCCCAGTACTTC.

At least ten counts were recorded for this clonotype. The germline gene is not matched at one end of the junction; a read error may be the cause. V gene TRBV5-1 combines with J gene TRBJ1-4; D uncertain. This CDR3 region has 12 residues. Per the germline V gene, CDR1 is SGHRS and CDR2 is YFSETQ. The CDR3: CASSLGNEKLFF. Written as DNA, the CDR3 is TGTGCCAGCAGCTTGGGTAATGAAAAACTGTTTTTT.

The gene calls are TRBV6-6 and TRBJ2-1; D ambiguous. From germline, CDR1 is MNHNY and CDR2 SVGAGI (reference sequence). The CDR3 has 13 residues. Deletions cut 0 bases from V and 12 bases from J, with 12 bases between. In DNA, the CDR3 is TGTGCCAGCAGTTACTCGAGTGATAACGGGCAGTTCTTC. This gives the protein CASSYSSDNGQFF.

In its sample, this clonotype was seen many times. The J gene is TRBJ2-7, the V gene TRBV6-6, with D unresolved. V lost 2 bases, J lost 2 bases, and 10 bases lay in between. There are 14 residues in the CDR3. Germline values: CDR1 MNHNY, CDR2 SVGAGI (reference sequence). The CDR3 loop reads CASSYRVVPYEQYF. In nucleotides, the CDR3 is TGTGCCAGCAGTTACAGAGTGGTGCCCTACGAGCAGTACTTC.

The chain carries TRBV2 and TRBJ1-2, with D possibly matching TRBD1 (5 bases). There are 15 residues in the CDR3. V lost 7 bases and J 4 bases, leaving 19 bases between the germline ends. Per germline, CDR1 SNHLY and CDR2 FYNNEI. CDR3 sequence reads: CASILRRGLGYGYTF. The CDR3 DNA reads TGTGCCAGCATACTAAGACGGGGCTTGGGCTATGGCTACACCTTC.